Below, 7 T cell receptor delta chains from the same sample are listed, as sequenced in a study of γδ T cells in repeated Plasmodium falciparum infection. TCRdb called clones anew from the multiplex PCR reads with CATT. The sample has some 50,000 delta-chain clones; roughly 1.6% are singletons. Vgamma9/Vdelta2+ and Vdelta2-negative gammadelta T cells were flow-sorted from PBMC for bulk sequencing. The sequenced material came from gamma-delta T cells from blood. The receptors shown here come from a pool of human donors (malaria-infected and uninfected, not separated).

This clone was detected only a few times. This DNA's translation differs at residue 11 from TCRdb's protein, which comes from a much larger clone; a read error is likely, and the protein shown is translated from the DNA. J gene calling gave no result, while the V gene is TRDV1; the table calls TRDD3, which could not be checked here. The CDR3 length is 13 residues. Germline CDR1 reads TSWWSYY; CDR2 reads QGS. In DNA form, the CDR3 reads TGTGCTCTTGGGGAAGAGTGGGACGATAAACCCATCTTT. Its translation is CALGEEWDDKPIF.

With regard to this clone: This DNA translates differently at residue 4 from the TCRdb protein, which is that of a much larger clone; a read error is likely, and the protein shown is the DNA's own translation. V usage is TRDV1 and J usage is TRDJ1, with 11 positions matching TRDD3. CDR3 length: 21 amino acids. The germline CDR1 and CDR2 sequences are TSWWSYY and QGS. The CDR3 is CALEEATFWAGGYSSTDKLIF. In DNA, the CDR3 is TGTGCTCTTGAGGAAGCTACATTCTGGGCTGGGGGATACAGTAGCACCGATAAACTCATCTTT.

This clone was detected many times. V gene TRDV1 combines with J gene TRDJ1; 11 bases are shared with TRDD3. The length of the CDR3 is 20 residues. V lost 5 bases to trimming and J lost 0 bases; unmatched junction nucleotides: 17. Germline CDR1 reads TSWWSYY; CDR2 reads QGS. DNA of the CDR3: TGTGCTCTTGGGCCGATTTACTGGGGGATATCCCACCCGTACACCGATAAACTCATCTTT. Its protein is CALGPIYWGISHPYTDKLIF.

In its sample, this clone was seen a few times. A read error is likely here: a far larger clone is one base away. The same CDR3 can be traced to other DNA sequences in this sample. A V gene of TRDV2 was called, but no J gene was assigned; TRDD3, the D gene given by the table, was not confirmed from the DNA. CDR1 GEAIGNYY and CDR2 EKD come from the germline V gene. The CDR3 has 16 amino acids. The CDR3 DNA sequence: TGTGCCTGTGACGCAATGGATACGCCGGACACCGATAAGCTCATCTTT. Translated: CACDAMDTPDTDKLIF.

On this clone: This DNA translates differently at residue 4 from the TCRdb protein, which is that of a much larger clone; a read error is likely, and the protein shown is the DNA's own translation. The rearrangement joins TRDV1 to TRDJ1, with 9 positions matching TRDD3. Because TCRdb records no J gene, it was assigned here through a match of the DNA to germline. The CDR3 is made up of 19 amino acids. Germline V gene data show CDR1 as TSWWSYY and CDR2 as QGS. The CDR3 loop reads CALEELVVPSLGDSDKLIF. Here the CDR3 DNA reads TGTGCTCTTGAGGAACTAGTCGTTCCTTCGCTGGGGGATTCGGATAAACTCATCTTT.

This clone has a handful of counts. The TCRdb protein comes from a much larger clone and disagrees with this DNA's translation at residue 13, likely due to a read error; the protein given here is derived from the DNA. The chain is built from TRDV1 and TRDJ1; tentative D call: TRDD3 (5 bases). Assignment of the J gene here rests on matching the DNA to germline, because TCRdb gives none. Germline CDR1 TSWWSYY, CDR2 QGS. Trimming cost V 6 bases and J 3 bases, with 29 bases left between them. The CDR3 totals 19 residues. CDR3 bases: TGTGCTCTTGGAGTGTGCACTAGGGCTGGTCGGGGAACGTCCGATAAACTCATCTTT. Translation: CALGVCTRAGRGTSDKLIF.

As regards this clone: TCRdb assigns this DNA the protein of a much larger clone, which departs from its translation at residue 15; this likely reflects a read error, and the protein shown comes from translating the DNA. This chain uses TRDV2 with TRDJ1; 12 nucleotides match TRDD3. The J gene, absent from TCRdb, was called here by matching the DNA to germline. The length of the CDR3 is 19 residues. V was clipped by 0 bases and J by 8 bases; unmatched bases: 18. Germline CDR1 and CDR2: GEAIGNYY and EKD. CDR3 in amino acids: CACDTLVDVLGDTGHKLIF. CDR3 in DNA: TGTGCCTGTGACACCCTGGTGGACGTACTGGGGGATACCGGTCACAAACTCATCTTT.